This is a list of T cell receptor beta chains from one sample in a study of shared clonotypes between healthy human individuals. Data came from immunoSEQ multiplex PCR; TCRdb stores just in-frame clones and leaves some out. The repertoire consists of hundreds of thousands of clones, with 74% occurring once and the leading ten covering about 1.7%. Specimen: memory CD4+ T cells sorted from blood. The receptors were gathered from a woman in her 30s in good health. Both conserved end residues are part of each CDR3. Each record gives: J gene, D gene, clone size, V gene, CDR3 DNA, CDR3 protein. D genes are given only for firm matches. Size is omitted from some rows. Given values are once, few, many or a class for expanded clones.

TRBJ2-1,TRBD2,-,TRBV6-5,TGTGCCAGCGGGCTAGCGGGACGTCAAGGCAATGAGCAGTTCTTC,CASGLAGRQGNEQFF
TRBJ2-1,-,few,TRBV25-1,TGTGCCAGCAGTGAATATAAAGCCAGCTCCTACAATGAGCAGTTCTTC,CASSEYKASSYNEQFF
TRBJ2-2,-,-,TRBV4-2,TGTGCCAGCAGCCAAGTTCTCATGCGGGGGAACACCGGGGAGCTGTTTTTT,CASSQVLMRGNTGELFF
TRBJ2-5,-,-,TRBV5-4,TGTGCCAGCAGCTTGGTAGGTAAGTATGGCAGGGGGAGGGGAGAGACCCAGTACTTC,CASSLVGKYGRGRGETQYF
TRBJ1-1,-,-,TRBV28,TGTGCCAGCAGTTTAGCCGGGAACACTGAAGCTTTCTTT,CASSLAGNTEAFF
TRBJ1-5,-,-,TRBV18,TGTGCCAGCTCACCAGGGGGCAGGGATCAGCCCCAGCATTTT,CASSPGGRDQPQHF
TRBJ1-5,-,-,TRBV15,TGTGCCACCAGCAGAGATCACGCAGGGGACCCTTATAGCAATCAGCCCCAGCATTTT,CATSRDHAGDPYSNQPQHF
TRBJ2-5,-,-,TRBV6-6,TGTGCCAGCAGTTCCCCCCGGATCCGGGAGACCCAGTACTTC,CASSSPRIRETQYF
TRBJ1-3,-,-,TRBV15,TGTGCCACCAGCAGGACAGGTGCCTCTGGAAACACCATATATTTT,CATSRTGASGNTIYF
TRBJ2-3,TRBD2,-,TRBV7-9,TGTGCCAGCAGTCCGCGGCCGGGAGGGCCAACAGATACGCAGTATTTT,CASSPRPGGPTDTQYF
TRBJ1-1,-,-,TRBV6-1,TGTGCCAGCAGTTTCACACCGAACACTGAAGCTTTCTTT,CASSFTPNTEAFF
TRBJ2-1,TRBD2,-,TRBV18,TGTGCCAGCTCACCCGGACTAGCGGGAGGGTATGGTAATGAGCAGTTCTTC,CASSPGLAGGYGNEQFF
TRBJ1-2,-,-,TRBV11-2,TGTGCCAGCAGCTTGAGCAGGCAGGGGCAAGGCTACACCTTC,CASSLSRQGQGYTF
TRBJ2-7,TRBD2,-,TRBV5-1,TGCGCCAGCAGCGGACTAGCGGGGGACTCCTACGAGCAGTACTTC,CASSGLAGDSYEQYF
TRBJ2-3,-,-,TRBV29-1,TGCAGCGTCCATCCCCCGTGGGTAGATACGCAGTATTTT,CSVHPPWVDTQYF
TRBJ1-5,-,few,TRBV2,TGTGCCAGCAACGTCCAGGGACATAGTCAGCCCCAGCATTTT,CASNVQGHSQPQHF
TRBJ1-1,TRBD1,few,TRBV2,TGTGCCAGCAGTCTAGGGGGGGACAGGGCCGTTAGGGCGAACACTGAAGCTTTCTTT,CASSLGGDRAVRANTEAFF
TRBJ2-5,-,-,TRBV28,TGTGCCAGCAGTTCTGGTTGGCCGCTGGAGACCCAGTACTTC,CASSSGWPLETQYF
TRBJ2-7,TRBD2,-,TRBV29-1,TGCAGCGTTGCCTCTCGTTTAGCGGGAGCTTTCCACGAGCAGTACTTC,CSVASRLAGAFHEQYF
TRBJ2-1,-,-,TRBV10-1,TGCGCCAGCAGCCCCAGTACTCTAGGAGAGCAGTTCTTC,CASSPSTLGEQFF
TRBJ1-3,-,once,TRBV5-1,TGCGCCAGCAGCGAGACTTCAGGAAACACCATATATTTT,CASSETSGNTIYF
TRBJ2-1,TRBD2,once,TRBV14,TGTGCCAGCAGCCAACTGCCGGGACTAGCGGGAGGGAGCTCCTACAATGAGCAGTTCTTC,CASSQLPGLAGGSSYNEQFF
TRBJ2-5,-,-,TRBV20-1,TGCAGTGCGTCGCAAGAGACCCAGTACTTC,CSASQETQYF
TRBJ2-7,-,-,TRBV5-1,TGCGCCAGCAGGGAGGGTCCCCCAGTGGATGAGCAGTACTTC,CASREGPPVDEQYF
TRBJ2-7,TRBD2,-,TRBV6-1,TGTGCCAGCAGTGAATTCCCCACCGGATCCGGGACTAGCGACGACGAGCAGTACTTC,CASSEFPTGSGTSDDEQYF
TRBJ1-1,-,-,TRBV29-1,TGCAGCGTTGAAACCGCTGGACGAAGGAACACTGAAGCTTTCTTT,CSVETAGRRNTEAFF
TRBJ1-4,-,-,TRBV19,TGTGCCAGCAGGCGGGCAACTAATGAAAAACTGTTTTTT,CASRRATNEKLFF
TRBJ2-1,-,once,TRBV27,TGTGCCAGCAGTTTAGGTAGCCCGACCTACAATGAGCAGTTCTTC,CASSLGSPTYNEQFF
TRBJ2-7,TRBD1,once,TRBV7-8,TGTGCCAGCAGCCGACCGGACAGGGGGGCCTACGAGCAGTACTTC,CASSRPDRGAYEQYF
TRBJ2-1,-,-,TRBV19,TGTGCCAGTAGTTGGCGCCACTCCTACAATGAGCAGTTCTTC,CASSWRHSYNEQFF
TRBJ1-4,-,-,TRBV20-1,TGCAGTGCTAGGAGGGAAAAACTGTTTTTT,CSARREKLFF
TRBJ2-2,TRBD2,-,TRBV7-2,TGTGCCAGCAGCCCTACAGCGGGAGCGAACACCGGGGAGCTGTTTTTT,CASSPTAGANTGELFF
TRBJ2-1,-,-,TRBV27,TGTGCCAGCAGTTTCCATTGGTCCTACAATGAGCAGTTCTTC,CASSFHWSYNEQFF
TRBJ1-2,-,-,TRBV28,TGTGCCAGCACCACCCAGGACGGTACGGCCTATGGCTACACCTTC,CASTTQDGTAYGYTF
TRBJ1-5,TRBD1,-,TRBV19,TGTGCCGCATTCCCCTCGGGGGACAGGGTCATTTATAGCAATCAGCCCCAGCATTTT,CAAFPSGDRVIYSNQPQHF
TRBJ2-2,-,-,TRBV27,TGTGCCAGCAGTTCGTTAGGGGCCGGATATGCCGGGGAGCTGTTTTTT,CASSSLGAGYAGELFF
TRBJ2-7,-,-,TRBV19,TGTGCCAGTAGTATAGGGAACCAGGGGAGCTCCGGCGAGCAGTACTTC,CASSIGNQGSSGEQYF
TRBJ1-2,-,-,TRBV25-1,TGTGCCAGCAGTGAAGAGGCGGGGAACTATGGCTACACCTTC,CASSEEAGNYGYTF
TRBJ1-1,-,-,TRBV19,TGTGCCAGTAGTTCCGGTTACGCGGTAGGGGACACTGAAGCTTTCTTT,CASSSGYAVGDTEAFF
TRBJ2-7,-,few,TRBV5-1,TGCGCCAGCGGTAACAGTTACGAGCAGTACTTC,CASGNSYEQYF
TRBJ2-2,-,-,TRBV5-1,TGCGCCAGCAGGGGTAGCGCCCAAAACGGGGAGCTGTTTTTT,CASRGSAQNGELFF
TRBJ2-2,-,-,TRBV2,TGTGCCAGCAGCTCACAGGGTAGCGGGGAGCTGTTTTTT,CASSSQGSGELFF